A single sample is the source of the 11 T cell receptor beta chains below, sequenced in a study of post-analysis software for immune sequencing data. Study findings and constraints: TRBV5-6, TRBV5-1 and TRBV20-1 were among a few TRBV segments more frequent in patients than controls.

For these TCRs, the target antigens are not known. Sequencing libraries made from TCR beta cDNA carried unique molecular identifiers. TCRdb itself ran the PCR reads through MiXCR, one entry per CDR3 protein. The sample consists of 250,000 to 300,000 distinct CDR3 sequences, about 40% of them appearing once. The specimen was blood. These receptors all come from a girl aged 5-17 years with multiple sclerosis.

This clonotype was seen many times. V and J are TRBV20-1 and TRBJ2-3; TRBD2 agrees at 9 bases. In germline, CDR1 is DFQATT, CDR2 SNEGSKA (reference sequence). The CDR3 consists of 16 residues. The V and J ends lost 5 bases and 4 bases, in that order; junction bases with no gene match: 13. For the CDR3, the DNA is TGCAGTGCTTCCCCCACCCTAGCGGGGAAATCAGATACGCAGTATTTT. This gives the protein CSASPTLAGKSDTQYF.

As to this clonotype: One junction end disagrees with the germline gene, perhaps due to a read error. The chain combines TRBV11-2 with TRBJ1-5; D call uncertain. This CDR3 contains 14 residues. From germline, CDR1 is SGHAT and CDR2 FQNNGV. CDR3 DNA: TGTGCCGGCAGCCGTGGGCAGTTCAATCAGCCCCAGCATTTT. Its protein is CAGSRGQFNQPQHF.

The chain employs TRBV12-3 or TRBV12-4 and TRBJ2-1; the D gene is possibly TRBD2 (5 bases). The CDR3 is made up of 15 amino acids. The ends were cut back, 3 bases at V and 8 bases at J, with 17 bases in the middle. The CDR3 nucleotides read TGTGCCAGCAGTTTGCGCCTAGCCGGGGTCGATGAGCAGTTCTTC. Protein: CASSLRLAGVDEQFF.

The sample holds many counts of this clonotype. The rearrangement joins TRBV4-2 to TRBJ2-1; D not certain. V was pared by 1 base and J by 8 bases, with 9 bases between. Germline CDR1 and CDR2: LGHNA and YNFKEQ. This CDR3 region has 13 residues. CDR3 nucleotide sequence: TGTGCCAGCAGCCAAGGCTTTTCGGATGAGCAGTTCTTC. This codes for CASSQGFSDEQFF.

This clonotype was seen a handful of times. This chain joins TRBV30 and TRBJ1-1, with D uncertain. Germline loops: CDR1 GTSNPN, CDR2 SVGIG (reference sequence). CDR3 length: 13 residues. The V end lost 5 bases, the J end lost 11 bases, and 21 bases lay between the germline ends. CDR3 residues: CAWAGSGPGGAFF. Written as DNA, the CDR3 is TGTGCCTGGGCGGGGAGCGGGCCCGGTGGGGCTTTCTTT.

The genes are TRBV6-2 or TRBV6-3 and TRBJ2-1, with D possibly matching TRBD2 (5 bases). The CDR3 has 16 residues. V lost 6 bases, J lost 0 bases, and 15 bases lay in between. Germline V gene sequence: CDR1 MNHEY, CDR2 SVGEGT. The CDR3 region has the DNA TGTGCCAGCAGAAAGGGAGACTGGAGCTCCTACAATGAGCAGTTCTTC. The encoded protein is CASRKGDWSSYNEQFF.

As concerns this clonotype: One base away lies a much larger clone, so this may be a sequencing read error. The chain couples TRBV5-1 to TRBJ2-3; D could derive from TRBD1 or TRBD2 (6 bases each). Looked up from germline, CDR1 is SGHRS and CDR2 is YFSETQ. This CDR3 comprises 15 residues. For the CDR3, the DNA is TGCGCCATCAGCTCGGGGGACACTGACACAGATACGCAGTATTTT. Its protein product is CAISSGDTDTDTQYF.

As to this clonotype: A read error may be the cause here, since a much bigger clone is one base away. This sequence joins TRBV24-1 and TRBJ2-1; TRBD2 aligns across 11 bases. The CDR3 length is 16 residues. Germline V gene sequence: CDR1 KGHDR, CDR2 SFDVKD. The V and J ends lost 5 bases and 13 bases, in that order; junction bases with no gene match: 15. CDR3 protein: CATSGASGRPLETQFF. The CDR3 DNA sequence: TGTGCCACCAGTGGCGCTAGCGGGAGGCCCTTGGAGACCCAGTTCTTC.

On this clonotype: A clone one base away is much larger, so this may be a read error. The chain employs TRBV5-5 and TRBJ2-3; TRBD2 is a possible D gene (5 bases). Trimming pared 3 bases from V and 4 bases from J, leaving 12 bases between. The CDR3 covers 14 residues. Germline loops: CDR1 SGHKS, CDR2 YYEKEE (reference sequence). The CDR3 nucleotides are TGTGCCAGCAGCTGGGAACTGAGGGCAGATACGCAGTATTTT. This gives the protein CASSWELRADTQYF.

This clonotype has more than one count but fewer than ten. A single base separates this from a much larger clone, so it may be a read error. J is TRBJ2-1 and V is TRBV2; no clear D. This CDR3 spans 13 amino acids. CDR1 and CDR2 (germline): SNHLY, FYNNEI. DNA for the CDR3: TGTGCCAGCAGGGAAGACCGCCACAATGAGCAGTTCTTC. This sequence encodes CASREDRHNEQFF.

The sample holds many counts of this clonotype. The J gene is TRBJ1-6, the V gene TRBV20-1; D gene ambiguous. CDR3 size: 14 residues. Germline V gene sequence: CDR1 DFQATT, CDR2 SNEGSKA (reference sequence). Trimming removed 4 bases at V and 7 bases at J, with 14 bases between. CDR3 nucleotides: TGCAGTGCTAACCCCCGACAAATAAATTCACCCCTCCACTTT. Translating it yields CSANPRQINSPLHF.